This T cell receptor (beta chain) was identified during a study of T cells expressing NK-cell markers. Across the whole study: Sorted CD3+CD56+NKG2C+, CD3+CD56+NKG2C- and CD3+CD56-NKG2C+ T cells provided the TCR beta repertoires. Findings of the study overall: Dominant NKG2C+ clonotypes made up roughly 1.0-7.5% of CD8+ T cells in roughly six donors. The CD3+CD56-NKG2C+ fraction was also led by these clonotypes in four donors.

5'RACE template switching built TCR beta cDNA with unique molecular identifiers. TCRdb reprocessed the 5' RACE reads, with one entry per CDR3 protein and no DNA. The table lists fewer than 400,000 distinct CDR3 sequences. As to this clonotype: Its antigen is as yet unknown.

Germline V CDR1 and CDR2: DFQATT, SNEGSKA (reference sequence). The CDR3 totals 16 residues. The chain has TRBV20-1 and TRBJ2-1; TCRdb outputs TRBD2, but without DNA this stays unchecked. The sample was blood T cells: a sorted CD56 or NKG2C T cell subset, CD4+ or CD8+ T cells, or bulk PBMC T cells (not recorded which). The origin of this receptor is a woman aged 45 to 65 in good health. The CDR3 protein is CSATEGLAGLYNEQFF.